This T cell receptor (beta chain) derives from a study of blood T cell repertoires in COVID-19. Study overall: The United States, Italy and Spain provided the acute and convalescent COVID-19 samples. PBMCs, B-cell-depleted T cells, or T cells provided the cDNA or gDNA that made up the material.

J was trimmed by 0 bases and V by 5 bases; bases with no gene match: 15. Germline assignment: CDR1 KGHSH and CDR2 LQKENI. This CDR3 has 19 residues. Under the authors' procedure: Amplification of reference gene primers provided the estimated nucleated cell counts. The repertoire was sequenced with immunoSEQ multiplex PCR; TCRdb's copy has only in-frame clones and lacks some. Clonal size and the V and J genes are those of that table, whereas D and trimming came from the DNA. This table has roughly 100,000 clones, 85% to 90% appearing once. This rearrangement joins TRBV18 to TRBJ1-2; TRBD1 aligns across 10 bases. Sequenced input: peripheral blood. The TCR comes from a man aged 45-60 years with acute or convalescent COVID-19. The CDR3 DNA follows: TGTGCCAGCTCAGGACCGGGACAGGGGCAAAGAGGGGCTAACTATGGCTACACCTTC. This sequence encodes CASSGPGQGQRGANYGYTF. The whole variable domain, remainder taken from reference TRBV18 and TRBJ1-2, is NAGVMQNPRHLVRRRGQEARLRCSPMKGHSHVYWYRQLPEEGLKFMVYLQKENIIDESGMPKERFSAEFPKEGPSILRIQQVVRGDSAAYFCASSGPGQGQRGANYGYTFGSGTRLTVV.